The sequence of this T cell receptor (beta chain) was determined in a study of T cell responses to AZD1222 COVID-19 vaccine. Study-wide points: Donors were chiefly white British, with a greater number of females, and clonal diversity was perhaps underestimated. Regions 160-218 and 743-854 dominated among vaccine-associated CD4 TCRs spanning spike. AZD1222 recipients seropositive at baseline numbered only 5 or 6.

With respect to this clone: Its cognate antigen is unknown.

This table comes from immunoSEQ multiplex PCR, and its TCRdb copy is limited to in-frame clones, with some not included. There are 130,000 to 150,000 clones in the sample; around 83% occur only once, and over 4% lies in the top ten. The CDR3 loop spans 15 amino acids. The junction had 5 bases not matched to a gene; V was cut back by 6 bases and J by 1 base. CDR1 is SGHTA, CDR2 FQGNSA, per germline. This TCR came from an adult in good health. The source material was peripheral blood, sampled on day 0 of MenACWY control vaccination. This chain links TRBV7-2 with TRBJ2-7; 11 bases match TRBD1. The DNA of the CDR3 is TGTGCCAGCAGAAGGGACAGGGGGTTATCCTACGAGCAGTACTTC. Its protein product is CASRRDRGLSYEQYF. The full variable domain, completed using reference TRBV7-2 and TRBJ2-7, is GAGVSQSPSNKVTEKGKDVELRCDPISGHTALYWYRQSLGQGLEFLIYFQGNSAPDKSGLPSDRFSAERTGGSVSTLTIQRTQQEDSAVYLCASRRDRGLSYEQYFGPGTRLTVT.